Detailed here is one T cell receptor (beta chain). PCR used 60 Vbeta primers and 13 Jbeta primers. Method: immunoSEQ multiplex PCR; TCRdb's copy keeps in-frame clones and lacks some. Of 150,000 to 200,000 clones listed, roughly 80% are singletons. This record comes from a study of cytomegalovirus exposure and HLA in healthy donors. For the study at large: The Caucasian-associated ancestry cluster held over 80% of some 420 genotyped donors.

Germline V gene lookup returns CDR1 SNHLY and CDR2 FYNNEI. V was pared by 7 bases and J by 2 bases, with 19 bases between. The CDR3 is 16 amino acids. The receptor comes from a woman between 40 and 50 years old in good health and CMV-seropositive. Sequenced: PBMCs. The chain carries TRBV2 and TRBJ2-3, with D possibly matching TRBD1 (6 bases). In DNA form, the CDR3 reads TGTGCCAGCAAGGCAAATTACAGGGAATTCACAGATACGCAGTATTTT. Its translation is CASKANYREFTDTQYF.